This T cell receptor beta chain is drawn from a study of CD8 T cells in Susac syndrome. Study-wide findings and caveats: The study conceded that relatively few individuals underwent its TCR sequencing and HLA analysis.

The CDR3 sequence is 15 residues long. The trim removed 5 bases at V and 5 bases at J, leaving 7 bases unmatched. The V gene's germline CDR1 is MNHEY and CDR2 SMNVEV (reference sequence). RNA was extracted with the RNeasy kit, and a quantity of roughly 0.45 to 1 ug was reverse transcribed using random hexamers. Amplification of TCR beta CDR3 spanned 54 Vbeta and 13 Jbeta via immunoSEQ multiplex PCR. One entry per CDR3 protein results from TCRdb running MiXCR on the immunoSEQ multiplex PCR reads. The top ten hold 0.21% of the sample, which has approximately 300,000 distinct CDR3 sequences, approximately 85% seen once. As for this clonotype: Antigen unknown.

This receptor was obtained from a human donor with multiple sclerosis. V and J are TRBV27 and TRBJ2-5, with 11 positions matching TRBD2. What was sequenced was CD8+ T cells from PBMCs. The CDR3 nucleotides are TGTGCCAGCAGTCAGGGGACTAGCGGCCTGGAGACCCAGTACTTC. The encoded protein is CASSQGTSGLETQYF.